A selection of T cell receptor beta chains follows, all from one sample in a study of blood T cells in healthy people across ages. One entry per CDR3 protein results from TCRdb running MiXCR on the 5' RACE reads. Counted here are 700,000 or so distinct CDR3 sequences, around a fifth occurring once; the ten biggest clones make up about 22%. The sample was blood. These receptor sequences come from a man between 70 and 80 years old in good health. CDR3s include the opening cysteine and the closing phenylalanine or tryptophan. The D gene is left open where the match is weak. Size is omitted from some rows. Given values are once, few, many or a class for expanded clones.

abundance	v_gene	d_gene	j_gene	CDR3aa	CDR3nt
.	TRBV24-1	.	TRBJ1-1	CATSDFGREAFF	TGTGCCACCAGTGATTTTGGCCGAGAAGCTTTCTTT
.	TRBV7-2	.	TRBJ2-3	CASSKKTGPSTDTQYF	TGTGCCAGCAGCAAAAAGACAGGTCCTAGCACAGATACGCAGTATTTT
.	TRBV2	TRBD1	TRBJ2-5	CASSEGQRIQETQYF	TGTGCCAGCAGTGAGGGACAGCGTATCCAAGAGACCCAGTACTTC
few	TRBV6-4	.	TRBJ2-5	CAGPKNGGKETQYF	TGTGCCGGACCAAAAAACGGGGGAAAAGAGACCCAGTACTTC
.	TRBV6-5	TRBD2	TRBJ2-1	CASSQAGPDEQFF	TGTGCCAGCAGTCAAGCGGGACCGGATGAGCAGTTCTTC
.	TRBV24-1	TRBD2	TRBJ2-1	CATSDRTSGAYNEQFF	TGTGCCACCAGTGATCGGACTAGCGGGGCTTACAATGAGCAGTTCTTC
few	TRBV12-3/TRBV12-4	.	TRBJ1-3	CASSFFYGNTIYF	TGTGCCAGCAGTTTTTTTTATGGAAACACCATATATTTT
few	TRBV25-1	TRBD1	TRBJ2-2	CASSQGVTNTGELFF	TGTGCCAGCAGTCAGGGGGTTACGAACACCGGGGAGCTGTTTTTT
few	TRBV28	.	TRBJ1-5	CASSLGLRQPQHF	TGTGCCAGCAGTTTAGGTTTAAGACAGCCCCAGCATTTT
.	TRBV6-6	.	TRBJ2-3	CASRPGLITDTQYF	TGTGCCAGCAGACCGGGACTGATCACAGATACGCAGTATTTT
many	TRBV12-3/TRBV12-4	TRBD2	TRBJ2-3	CASTGTSGNTQYF	TGTGCCAGCACCGGGACTAGCGGGAACACGCAGTATTTT
few	TRBV12-3/TRBV12-4	TRBD2	TRBJ2-7	CASGLGLAGRNEQYF	TGTGCCAGCGGTTTGGGACTAGCGGGGAGGAACGAGCAGTACTTC
.	TRBV11-3	.	TRBJ2-1	CASSSLALGEQFF	TGTGCCAGCAGCTCATTAGCTTTGGGTGAGCAGTTCTTC
.	TRBV6-5	TRBD1	TRBJ1-2	CASRTGVNYGYTF	TGTGCCAGCAGGACAGGGGTTAACTATGGCTACACCTTC
.	TRBV29-1	TRBD1	TRBJ2-1	CSLSGTGYNEQFF	TGCAGCCTTTCGGGGACAGGGTACAATGAGCAGTTCTTC
.	TRBV7-2	TRBD2	TRBJ2-7	CASSLPSGGDLYEQYF	TGTGCCAGTAGCCTTCCTAGCGGGGGGGATCTCTACGAGCAGTACTTC
few	TRBV24-1	TRBD1	TRBJ1-1	CATSDTPGGQTGNTEAFF	TGTGCCACCAGTGATACCCCGGGGGGACAGACAGGGAACACTGAAGCTTTCTTT
few	TRBV4-1	.	TRBJ1-2	CASSQDRGYTF	TGCGCCAGCAGCCAAGATCGGGGCTACACCTTC
many	TRBV4-1	.	TRBJ2-5	CASSLSGTDQETQYF	TGCGCCAGCAGTCTTTCCGGGACGGATCAAGAGACCCAGTACTTC
few	TRBV28	.	TRBJ2-3	CASRSGEVSTDTQYF	TGTGCCAGCAGGTCAGGGGAAGTGAGCACAGATACGCAGTATTTT
.	TRBV29-1	TRBD1	TRBJ2-5	CSVGQGTEETQYF	TGCAGCGTAGGACAGGGGACTGAAGAGACCCAGTACTTC
.	TRBV4-1	.	TRBJ2-5	CASSQDHRETQYF	TGCGCCAGCAGCCAAGATCACCGGGAGACCCAGTACTTC
.	TRBV3-1	.	TRBJ1-1	CASSQGSSPGNTEAFF	TGTGCCAGCAGCCAGGGAAGCAGCCCAGGGAACACTGAAGCTTTCTTT
.	TRBV18	TRBD2	TRBJ2-1	CASSGREKTGTSGSEYEQFF	TGTGCCAGCTCAGGGCGCGAAAAGACCGGGACTAGCGGGAGTGAGTATGAGCAGTTCTTC
.	TRBV20-1	TRBD1	TRBJ1-1	CSARKGQINTEAFF	TGCAGTGCTAGAAAGGGACAGATCAACACTGAAGCTTTCTTT
.	TRBV18	.	TRBJ1-4	CASSPGGAGEKLFF	TGTGCCAGCTCACCAGGGGGGGCTGGTGAAAAACTGTTTTTT
.	TRBV29-1	TRBD1	TRBJ2-1	CSVPGQGFNEQFF	TGCAGCGTACCGGGACAGGGGTTCAATGAGCAGTTCTTC
few	TRBV7-2	.	TRBJ2-3	CASSLVYDRTQYF	TGTGCCAGCAGCTTAGTTTACGACCGTACGCAGTATTTT
few	TRBV15	.	TRBJ2-7	CATSRDQASGAEQYF	TGTGCCACCAGCAGAGATCAAGCCTCCGGTGCAGAGCAGTACTTC
few	TRBV6-2/TRBV6-3	.	TRBJ2-7	CASSYSDWDTSSYEQYF	TGTGCCAGCAGTTACTCGGATTGGGACACGAGCTCCTACGAGCAGTACTTC
few	TRBV28	.	TRBJ1-2	CASSVSGTLYGYTF	TGTGCCAGCAGTGTCTCGGGTACTCTGTATGGCTACACCTTC
.	TRBV5-1	.	TRBJ1-1	CASSQIQGLIAEAFF	TGCGCCAGCAGCCAGATACAGGGCTTAATCGCTGAAGCTTTCTTT
few	TRBV5-1	.	TRBJ2-6	CASSLNTASGANVLTF	TGCGCCAGCAGCCTAAATACGGCCTCTGGGGCCAACGTCCTGACTTTC
.	TRBV12-3/TRBV12-4	.	TRBJ2-3	CASSPYGTGPTDTQYF	TGTGCCAGCAGCCCCTATGGGACTGGCCCCACAGATACACAGTATTTT
many	TRBV6-1	TRBD2	TRBJ2-7	CASRKTVSGGAYEQYF	TGTGCCAGCAGGAAAACTGTTAGCGGGGGGGCCTACGAGCAGTACTTC
.	TRBV6-1	.	TRBJ2-4	CASSEGRLAKNIQYF	TGTGCCAGCAGTGAGGGGAGGCTAGCCAAAAACATTCAGTACTTC
.	TRBV12-3/TRBV12-4	TRBD1	TRBJ1-1	CASSETGGAEAFF	TGTGCCAGCAGCGAAACAGGGGGCGCTGAAGCTTTCTTT
few	TRBV5-8	.	TRBJ1-2	CASSYVNYGYTF	TGTGCCAGCAGCTACGTCAACTATGGCTACACCTTC
few	TRBV12-3/TRBV12-4	TRBD2	TRBJ2-1	CASGTSGFNEQFF	TGTGCCAGCGGGACTAGCGGGTTCAATGAGCAGTTCTTC
few	TRBV7-2	.	TRBJ1-2	CASSLESRGYTF	TGTGCCAGCAGCTTGGAAAGCCGAGGCTACACCTTC
.	TRBV9	TRBD2	TRBJ2-5	CASSPQRLAGGETQYF	TGTGCCAGCAGCCCTCAAAGACTAGCGGGAGGAGAGACCCAGTACTTC
few	TRBV9	TRBD1	TRBJ2-5	CATKDREWETQYF	TGTGCCACCAAAGACAGGGAGTGGGAGACCCAGTACTTC
.	TRBV6-4	TRBD1	TRBJ2-1	CASSPQPGTGGEQFF	TGTGCCAGCAGCCCCCAACCCGGGACAGGGGGCGAGCAGTTCTTC
few	TRBV24-1	.	TRBJ2-5	CATSDSGPRETQYF	TGTGCCACCAGTGACTCCGGTCCACGGGAGACCCAGTACTTC
few	TRBV3-1	.	TRBJ2-3	CASSQDGPDTQYF	TGTGCCAGCAGCCAAGATGGCCCAGATACGCAGTATTTT
few	TRBV20-1	.	TRBJ1-1	CSASFGGSGTEAFF	TGCAGTGCTTCCTTTGGGGGGAGCGGGACTGAAGCTTTCTTT
few	TRBV5-1	.	TRBJ2-3	CASSSASPSDTQYF	TGCGCCAGCAGCTCTGCAAGTCCTTCGGATACGCAGTATTTT
.	TRBV13	.	TRBJ1-2	CASSLKSAGGYTF	TGTGCCAGCAGCTTAAAGTCGGCTGGTGGCTACACCTTC
.	TRBV4-1	TRBD2	TRBJ2-6	CASSQGGGFHSGANVLTF	TGCGCCAGCAGCCAAGGCGGGGGTTTTCACTCTGGGGCCAACGTCCTGACTTTC
few	TRBV29-1	.	TRBJ2-1	CSVPSPVSGAFWNEQFF	TGCAGCGTCCCCTCCCCAGTTAGCGGTGCCTTTTGGAATGAGCAGTTCTTC
.	TRBV5-1	.	TRBJ2-1	CASSKKTEYNEQFF	TGCGCCAGCAGCAAAAAGACAGAATACAATGAGCAGTTCTTC
few	TRBV20-1	TRBD2	TRBJ2-5	CSAGGFSKRGVETQYF	TGCAGTGCTGGGGGGTTCTCCAAGCGGGGGGTTGAGACCCAGTACTTC
few	TRBV27	TRBD2	TRBJ2-1	CASRQLLAVSYNEQFF	TGTGCCAGCAGACAGTTACTAGCGGTCTCCTACAATGAGCAGTTCTTC
few	TRBV7-2	.	TRBJ2-5	CASKARAAQETQYF	TGTGCCAGCAAGGCTCGAGCTGCTCAAGAGACCCAGTACTTC
few	TRBV4-2	.	TRBJ2-1	CASSQDWAGSYNEQFF	TGTGCCAGCAGCCAAGATTGGGCAGGCTCCTACAATGAGCAGTTCTTC
.	TRBV5-1	TRBD1	TRBJ2-4	CASSFGGAWTGENIQYF	TGCGCCAGCAGCTTCGGTGGAGCCTGGACAGGGGAAAACATTCAGTACTTC
.	TRBV3-1	.	TRBJ2-1	CASSQALNNEQFF	TGTGCCAGCAGCCAAGCCCTAAACAATGAGCAGTTCTTC
few	TRBV20-1	.	TRBJ1-5	CSARGGTGQPQHF	TGCAGTGCTAGAGGGGGGACTGGTCAGCCCCAGCATTTT